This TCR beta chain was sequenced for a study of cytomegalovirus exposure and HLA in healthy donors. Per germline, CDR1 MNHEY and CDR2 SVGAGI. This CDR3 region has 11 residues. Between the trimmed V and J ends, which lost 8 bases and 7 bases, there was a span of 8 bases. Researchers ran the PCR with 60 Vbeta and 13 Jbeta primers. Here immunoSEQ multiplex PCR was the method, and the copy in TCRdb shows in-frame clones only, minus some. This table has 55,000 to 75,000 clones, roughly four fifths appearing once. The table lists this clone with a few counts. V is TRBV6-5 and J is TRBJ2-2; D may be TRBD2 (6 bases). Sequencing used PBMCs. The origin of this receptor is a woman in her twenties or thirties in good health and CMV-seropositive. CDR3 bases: TGTGCCAGCGACGGGGGCGGGGAGCTGTTTTTT. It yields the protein CASDGGGELFF.